This TCR beta chain was observed in a study of metastatic and nonmetastatic thyroid tumors. Study at large: A comparison of repertoires was made across blood and tumor or nodule tissue from malignant and benign thyroid patients.

TCRdb reanalyzed the PCR reads via MiXCR. The sample holds under 45,000 clones, over 25% seen once. The entire patient cohort was treatment-naive prior to thyroid surgery. The V end was cut by 7 bases, the J end by 8 bases, with 15 bases between. CDR3 length: 13 amino acids. The germline gives CDR1 MNHEY, CDR2 SVGEGT. The chain is built from TRBV6-2 or TRBV6-3 and TRBJ2-1; D assignment may be TRBD1 or TRBD2 (5 bases each). The origin of this receptor is a male donor with papillary thyroid cancer or a benign thyroid nodule (not recorded which). Some clones in this sample may be carry-over from other donors' samples. Sequencing was performed on blood. The CDR3 sequence is CASIQRDQDEQFF. The DNA for the CDR3 is TGTGCCAGCATCCAGAGGGACCAGGATGAGCAGTTCTTC.